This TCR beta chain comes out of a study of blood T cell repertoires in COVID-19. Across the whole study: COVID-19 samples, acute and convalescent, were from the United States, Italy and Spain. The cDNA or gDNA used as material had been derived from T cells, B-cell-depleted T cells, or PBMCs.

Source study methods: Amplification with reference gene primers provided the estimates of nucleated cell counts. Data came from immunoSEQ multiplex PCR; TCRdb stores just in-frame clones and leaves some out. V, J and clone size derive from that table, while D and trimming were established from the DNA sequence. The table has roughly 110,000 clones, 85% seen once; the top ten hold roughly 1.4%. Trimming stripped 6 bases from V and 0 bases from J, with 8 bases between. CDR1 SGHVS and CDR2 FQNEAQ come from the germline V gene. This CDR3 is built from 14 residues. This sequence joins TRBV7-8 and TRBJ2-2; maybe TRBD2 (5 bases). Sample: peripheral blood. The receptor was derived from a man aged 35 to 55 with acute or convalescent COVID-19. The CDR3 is CASRTGTNTGELFF. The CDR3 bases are TGTGCCAGCAGGACGGGAACGAACACCGGGGAGCTGTTTTTT.